This entry features one T cell receptor beta chain sequence. The sample comes from a study of blood T cell repertoires in COVID-19. From germline, CDR1 is LNHNV and CDR2 YYDKDF (reference sequence). The CDR3 contains 20 residues. After removal of 5 bases from V and 0 bases from J, the junction contained 19 bases not matched to a gene. Method: immunoSEQ multiplex PCR; TCRdb's copy keeps in-frame clones and lacks some. The data contain fewer than 90,000 clones, over 70% of them singletons. The chain is built from TRBV15 and TRBJ1-3, with TRBD1 identical over 7 bases. The TCR was taken from a woman in her forties or fifties with acute or convalescent COVID-19. The specimen was peripheral blood. CDR3 DNA sequence: TGTGCCACCAGCGGTGGGCCGGACAGGCCCGATACCTTCTCTGGAAACACCATATATTTT. Protein product: CATSGGPDRPDTFSGNTIYF.